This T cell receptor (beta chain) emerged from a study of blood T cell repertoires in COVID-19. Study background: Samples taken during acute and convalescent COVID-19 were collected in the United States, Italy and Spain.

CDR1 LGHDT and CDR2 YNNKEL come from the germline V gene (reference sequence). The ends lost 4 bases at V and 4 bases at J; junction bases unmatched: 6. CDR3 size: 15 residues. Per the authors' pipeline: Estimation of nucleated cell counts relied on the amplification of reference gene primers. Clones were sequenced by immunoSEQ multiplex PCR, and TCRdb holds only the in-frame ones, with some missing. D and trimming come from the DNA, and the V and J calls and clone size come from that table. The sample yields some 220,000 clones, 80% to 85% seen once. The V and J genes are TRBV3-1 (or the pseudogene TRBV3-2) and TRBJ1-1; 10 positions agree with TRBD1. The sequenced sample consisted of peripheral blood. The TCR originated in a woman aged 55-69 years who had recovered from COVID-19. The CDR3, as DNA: TGTGCCAGCAGCCGATTCGGACAGGGGGGCACTGAAGCTTTCTTT. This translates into CASSRFGQGGTEAFF.